The T cell receptor beta chain under discussion was sequenced for a study of CD8 T cells in ankylosing spondylitis. General study results and limits: What appeared characteristic of ankylosing spondylitis blood was a TCR beta motif of eight or nine highly homologous variants. As for the disease-linked clones, they showed a CD8+ phenotype and occurred at relatively low frequencies in peripheral blood. In synovial fluid and blood from reactive arthritis, some motif variants were previously reported.

Germline V gives CDR1 SGHAT, CDR2 FQNNGV. Trimming took off 3 bases at V and 5 bases at J, with 10 bases between the two ends. This CDR3 has 14 amino acids. TCRdb fed the 5' RACE reads into MiXCR, producing one record per CDR3 protein. This table has hundreds of thousands of distinct CDR3 sequences, approximately 20% appearing once. A word on this clonotype: What it recognizes is unknown.

The sequence was obtained from a male donor with ankylosing spondylitis or in good health (not recorded which). Sequenced material: blood, either unsorted or a sorted T cell fraction (not recorded which). The rearrangement uses TRBV11-2 and TRBJ2-2, with D unclear. In nucleotides, the CDR3 is TGTGCCAGCAGCTTGCCACAGAAGACCGGGGAGCTGTTTTTT. Translating it yields CASSLPQKTGELFF.